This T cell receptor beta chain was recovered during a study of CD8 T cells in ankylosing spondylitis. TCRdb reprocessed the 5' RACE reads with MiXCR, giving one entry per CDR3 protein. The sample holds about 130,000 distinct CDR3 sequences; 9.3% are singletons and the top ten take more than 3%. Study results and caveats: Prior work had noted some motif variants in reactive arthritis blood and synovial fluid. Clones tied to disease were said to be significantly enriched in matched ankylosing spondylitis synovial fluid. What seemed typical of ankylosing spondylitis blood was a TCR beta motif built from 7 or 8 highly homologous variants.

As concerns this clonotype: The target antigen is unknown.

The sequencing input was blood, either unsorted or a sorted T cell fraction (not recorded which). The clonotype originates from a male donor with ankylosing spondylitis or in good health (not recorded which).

The CDR3 DNA sequence: TGCGCCAGCAGCCCGGATCACTACAATGAGCAGTTCTTC. Translated: CASSPDHYNEQFF. The V call is TRBV4-3, the J call TRBJ2-1; D gene unclear. V shed 4 bases and J shed 3 bases, with 7 bases lying between them. The germline V gene has CDR1 LGHNA and CDR2 YSLEER. The CDR3 is made up of 13 amino acids.